Listed below are T cell receptor beta chains from one sample, sequenced in a study of T cells in Graves' hyperthyroidism and ophthalmopathy. TCRdb reprocessed the multiplex PCR reads via MiXCR and lists one record per CDR3 protein. This sample has about half a million distinct CDR3 sequences, with roughly 24% found just once. Sequences were obtained from blood. The receptors were gathered from a woman in her twenties or thirties with Graves' ophthalmopathy. The CDR3 runs from the conserved cysteine through the conserved F or W. D genes are given only for firm matches. Clone size, where shown, is once, few, many, or a class for clones that have expanded.

>few|TRBD1|TRBV5-1|TRBJ2-7
CASSLALTGSEQYF
TGCGCCAGCAGCTTGGCGCTGACAGGGTCCGAGCAGTACTTC
>-|TRBD2|TRBV28|TRBJ2-7
CASSWVLAETYEQYF
TGTGCCAGCAGTTGGGTACTAGCGGAGACCTACGAGCAGTACTTC
>many|TRBD2|TRBV20-1|TRBJ2-5
CSAASGEETQYF
TGCAGTGCGGCTAGCGGGGAGGAGACCCAGTACTTC
>many|-|TRBV12-3/TRBV12-4|TRBJ1-6
CASKGSPYNSPLHF
TGTGCCAGCAAGGGAAGCCCCTATAATTCACCCCTCCACTTT
>many|-|TRBV7-2|TRBJ2-3
CASSLVDTWQTQYF
TGTGCCAGCAGCTTAGTAGATACTTGGCAGACGCAGTATTTT
>-|TRBD2|TRBV30|TRBJ2-5
CAWEGSGIPETQYF
TGTGCCTGGGAAGGTAGCGGGATCCCAGAGACCCAGTACTTC
>-|-|TRBV7-3|TRBJ2-7
CASSLPAGSYEQYF
TGTGCCAGCAGCTTACCCGCAGGCTCCTACGAGCAGTACTTC
>many|-|TRBV28|TRBJ2-2
CASGADPNTGELFF
TGTGCCAGCGGAGCGGACCCTAACACCGGGGAGCTGTTTTTT
>-|TRBD1|TRBV4-2|TRBJ2-7
CASSQEAPPGQGAYEQYF
TGTGCCAGCAGCCAAGAGGCCCCCCCGGGACAGGGGGCCTACGAGCAGTACTTC
>many|-|TRBV19|TRBJ1-1
CASSISGGFDTEAFF
TGTGCCAGTAGTATTTCCGGGGGGTTTGACACTGAAGCTTTCTTT
>-|-|TRBV27|TRBJ1-1
CASSSRFLEGAFF
TGTGCCAGCAGTTCACGGTTCCTAGAGGGAGCTTTCTTT
>few|TRBD2|TRBV12-3/TRBV12-4|TRBJ2-2
CASSFTAGGPGELFF
TGTGCCAGCAGTTTTACAGCGGGGGGGCCCGGGGAGCTGTTTTTT
>many|-|TRBV29-1|TRBJ2-5
CSVADFDRTQETQYF
TGCAGCGTTGCCGACTTCGACAGGACCCAAGAGACCCAGTACTTC
>-|-|TRBV6-5|TRBJ1-1
CASSYSEGNTEAFF
TGTGCCAGCAGTTACTCGGAGGGGAACACTGAAGCTTTCTTT
>many|-|TRBV19|TRBJ2-5
CASSMGRAGETQYF
TGTGCCAGTAGTATGGGTAGGGCTGGAGAGACCCAGTACTTC
>few|-|TRBV7-6|TRBJ1-4
CASSRLREGEEKLFF
TGTGCCAGCAGTCGACTCAGGGAGGGTGAGGAAAAACTGTTTTTT
>few|-|TRBV27|TRBJ1-2
CASSFGQDPNYGYTF
TGTGCCAGCAGTTTTGGGCAGGATCCTAACTATGGCTACACCTTC
>many|TRBD1|TRBV2|TRBJ1-2
CASSGGQGNTPFLAF
TGTGCCAGCAGTGGGGGACAGGGAAACACCCCTTTCCTGGCCTTC
>many|-|TRBV5-1|TRBJ1-2
CASSLDRQYGYTF
TGCGCCAGCAGCTTGGACAGGCAATATGGCTACACCTTC
>many|-|TRBV28|TRBJ2-5
CASSPTGRRTETQYF
TGTGCCAGCAGTCCCACAGGACGGCGGACAGAGACCCAGTACTTC
>few|-|TRBV2|TRBJ2-2
CASSPPRTVLTGELFF
TGTGCCAGCAGTCCTCCCCGGACAGTTTTAACCGGGGAGCTGTTTTTT
>many|TRBD2|TRBV20-1|TRBJ2-7
CSARQGLAGSYEQYF
TGCAGTGCTAGACAAGGACTAGCGGGGTCCTACGAGCAGTACTTC
>many|-|TRBV25-1|TRBJ1-1
CASSAKSKGPSTNTEAFF
TGTGCCAGCAGTGCTAAAAGCAAGGGACCTTCGACGAACACTGAAGCTTTCTTT
>many|-|TRBV12-3/TRBV12-4|TRBJ2-6
CASSLGQAWVANVLTF
TGTGCCAGCAGTTTAGGACAGGCTTGGGTGGCCAACGTCCTGACTTTC
>many|-|TRBV4-2|TRBJ1-1
CASSDHQGNTEAFF
TGTGCCAGCAGCGACCATCAGGGGAACACTGAAGCTTTCTTT
>-|TRBD1|TRBV28|TRBJ2-5
CASSPSGTEETQYF
TGTGCCAGCAGTCCCTCCGGGACAGAAGAGACCCAGTACTTC
>few|-|TRBV20-1|TRBJ1-5
CSARGQGSNQPQHF
TGCAGTGCTAGAGGGCAGGGGAGCAATCAGCCCCAGCATTTT
>many|-|TRBV27|TRBJ1-1
CASSLWRNTEAFF
TGTGCCAGCAGTTTATGGCGGAACACTGAAGCTTTCTTT
>-|-|TRBV15|TRBJ2-6
CATSRGYSAGANVLTF
TGTGCCACCAGCAGAGGATACAGTGCTGGGGCCAACGTCCTGACTTTC
>-|TRBD2|TRBV11-3|TRBJ2-2
CASRGLEGAGELFF
TGTGCCAGCAGGGGACTAGAGGGAGCCGGGGAGCTGTTTTTT
>-|-|TRBV28|TRBJ1-2
CASRNPQATGYTF
TGTGCCAGCAGGAATCCCCAAGCAACCGGCTACACCTTC
>many|TRBD2|TRBV20-1|TRBJ2-7
CSALLAGEVHEQYF
TGCAGTGCGTTACTAGCGGGGGAGGTCCACGAGCAGTACTTC
>-|-|TRBV27|TRBJ1-1
CASSLGGNTEAIF
TGTGCCAGCAGTTTGGGGGGAAACACTGAAGCTATCTTT
>many|-|TRBV4-2|TRBJ2-7
CASSQEVGEQYF
TGTGCCAGCAGCCAAGAGGTGGGCGAGCAGTACTTC
>many|TRBD1|TRBV28|TRBJ2-7
CASSLWGQGSYEQYF
TGTGCCAGCAGTTTATGGGGACAGGGCTCCTACGAGCAGTACTTC
>-|-|TRBV7-8|TRBJ1-5
CASSREGIQPQHF
TGTGCCAGCAGCCGAGAAGGGATCCAGCCCCAGCATTTT
>many|-|TRBV12-5|TRBJ1-4
CASGRTGEKLFF
TGTGCTAGTGGTAGGACTGGTGAAAAACTGTTTTTT
>-|TRBD1|TRBV15|TRBJ2-7
CATSRAGGLLSYEQYF
TGTGCCACCAGCAGAGCAGGGGGCCTTCTCTCCTACGAGCAGTACTTC
>few|TRBD1|TRBV18|TRBJ2-7
CASSPLAGTGISYEQYF
TGTGCCAGCTCACCCCTAGCCGGGACAGGGATCTCCTACGAGCAGTACTTC
>-|-|TRBV27|TRBJ2-4
CASSAFKNIQYF
TGTGCCAGCAGTGCCTTCAAAAACATTCAGTACTTC
>many|-|TRBV6-2/TRBV6-3|TRBJ2-2
CASSYKYTGELFF
TGTGCCAGCAGTTATAAGTACACCGGGGAGCTGTTTTTT
>many|TRBD1|TRBV6-2/TRBV6-3|TRBJ2-7
CASSVRDRGFVLTWEQYF
TGTGCCAGCAGCGTCCGGGACAGGGGCTTCGTTTTGACCTGGGAGCAGTACTTC
>few|TRBD1|TRBV2|TRBJ2-7
CASSILDRGGEQYF
TGTGCCAGCAGCATCCTCGACAGGGGTGGCGAGCAGTACTTC
>many|TRBD1|TRBV19|TRBJ2-7
CASSALQGAEHEQYF
TGTGCCAGTAGTGCGTTACAGGGGGCGGAACACGAGCAGTACTTC
>few|-|TRBV24-1|TRBJ2-5
CATSDFPTDKQETQYF
TGTGCCACCAGTGATTTCCCGACAGACAAACAAGAGACCCAGTACTTC
>-|-|TRBV6-1|TRBJ2-2
CASSERPGTGELFF
TGTGCCAGCAGTGAACGTCCGGGGACCGGGGAGCTGTTTTTT
>many|TRBD1|TRBV5-1|TRBJ2-7
CASSLDGTGKEQYF
TGCGCCAGCAGCTTGGACGGGACAGGGAAAGAGCAGTACTTC
>-|TRBD1|TRBV10-3|TRBJ1-5
CAISPQGATQPQHF
TGTGCCATCAGCCCTCAGGGGGCCACTCAGCCCCAGCATTTT
>many|-|TRBV11-2|TRBJ1-2
CASSLEEQGLTNYGYTF
TGTGCCAGCAGCTTAGAGGAACAGGGTCTGACTAACTATGGCTACACCTTC
>-|-|TRBV28|TRBJ2-7
CASTHGGSFAEQYF
TGTGCCAGCACCCATGGGGGGTCCTTCGCCGAGCAGTACTTC
>-|TRBD1|TRBV4-1|TRBJ1-5
CASSQAAGGGSINQPQHF
TGCGCCAGCAGCCAAGCGGCAGGGGGCGGATCAATCAATCAGCCCCAGCATTTT
>-|TRBD1|TRBV10-2|TRBJ2-7
CASTYRGSYEQYF
TGCGCCAGCACTTACAGGGGTTCCTACGAGCAGTACTTC
>few|TRBD2|TRBV2|TRBJ2-7
CASSERLGLAGGRGSYEQYF
TGTGCCAGCAGTGAGCGGCTGGGACTAGCGGGAGGGCGCGGCTCCTACGAGCAGTACTTC
>many|TRBD1|TRBV6-1|TRBJ1-2
CASNPGTGRSNYGYTF
TGTGCCAGCAACCCCGGGACAGGGCGTTCTAACTATGGCTACACCTTC
>many|TRBD1|TRBV6-5|TRBJ1-2
CASSFGTDGYTF
TGTGCCAGCAGTTTTGGGACAGATGGCTACACCTTC
>-|TRBD2|TRBV6-2/TRBV6-3|TRBJ2-5
CASSPTSETQYF
TGTGCCAGCAGTCCGACTAGCGAGACCCAGTACTTC
>many|-|TRBV7-2|TRBJ2-7
CASSLRNSYEQYF
TGTGCCAGCAGCTTACGGAATTCCTACGAGCAGTACTTC
>-|-|TRBV6-5|TRBJ2-5
CASSSLLEETQYF
TGTGCCAGCAGTTCCCTCCTTGAAGAGACCCAGTACTTC
>-|TRBD2|TRBV5-6|TRBJ2-7
CASSSTLRGGEQYF
TGTGCCAGCAGCTCTACCCTGCGGGGGGGCGAGCAGTACTTC
>many|-|TRBV27|TRBJ2-7
CASSFAGSSYEQYF
TGTGCCAGCAGTTTCGCAGGCAGCTCCTACGAGCAGTACTTC